This T cell receptor beta chain was identified during a study of beta chain features in type 1 diabetes. CDR3 length equals 15 residues. Germline CDR1 reads LGHNA; CDR2 reads YSLEER. The V gene lost 0 bases and the J gene lost 5 bases, with 14 bases spanning the gap. Investigators reverse transcribed all isolated RNA, so they sequenced expressed TCRB transcripts. Profiling relied on immunoSEQ multiplex PCR, and the TCRdb table lists in-frame clones only, not all of them. This repertoire shows about 220,000 clones, 11% found once; its top ten account for 1% to 1.5%. Material: central memory CD4+ T cells from blood. This receptor was identified in a man between 18 and 29 years old in good health. The chain employs TRBV4-3 and TRBJ2-7; tentatively, D is TRBD1 (6 bases). For the CDR3, the DNA is TGCGCCAGCAGCCAAGAAGGTAACAGGGTGGACGAGCAGTACTTC. This sequence encodes CASSQEGNRVDEQYF.